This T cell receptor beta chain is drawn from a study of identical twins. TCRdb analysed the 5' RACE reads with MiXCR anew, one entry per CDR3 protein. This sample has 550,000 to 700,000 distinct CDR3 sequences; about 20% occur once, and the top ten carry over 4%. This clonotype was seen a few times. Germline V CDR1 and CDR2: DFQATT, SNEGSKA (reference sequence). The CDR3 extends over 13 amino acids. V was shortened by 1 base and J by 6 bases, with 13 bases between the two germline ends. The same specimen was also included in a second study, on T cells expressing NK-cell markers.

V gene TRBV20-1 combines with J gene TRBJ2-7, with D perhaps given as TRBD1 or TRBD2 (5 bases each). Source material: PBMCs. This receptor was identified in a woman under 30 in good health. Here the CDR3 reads CSARGGTRLEQYF. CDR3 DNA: TGCAGTGCTAGAGGAGGGACCCGTCTCGAGCAGTACTTC.